This T cell receptor beta chain comes out of a study of shared clonotypes between healthy human individuals. From germline, CDR1 is KGHSH and CDR2 LQKENI. J gave up 7 bases and V 0 bases, and 3 bases lay outside the gene matches. The CDR3 spans 15 residues. Naivety among CD8 cells was defined by CD45RO negativity and positive CCR7 selection, thereby excluding terminally differentiated effector memory CD45RA+ cells. The assay was run at deep level. Authors' processing steps: Junction-only sequences without quality scores were provided by ImmunoSEQ, so filtering was different. Clones were sequenced by immunoSEQ multiplex PCR, and TCRdb holds only the in-frame ones, with some missing. Clone size and the V and J calls come from that table; the DNA yielded D and trimming. Seen here are about 820,000 clones, 80% to 95% observed once, and the top ten hold 24%.

This sequence joins TRBV18 and TRBJ2-1, with TRBD2 identical over 10 bases. Sample: naive CD8+ T cells sorted from blood. The clonotype was recovered from a man younger than 40 in good health. DNA of the CDR3: TGTGCCAGCTCACCACCGGCTAGCGGGAGAAATGAGCAGTTCTTC. This sequence encodes CASSPPASGRNEQFF.